This T cell receptor (beta chain) was found in a study of cytomegalovirus exposure and HLA in healthy donors (dated by TCRdb to 2016 to 2017). Context from the whole study: According to an earlier analysis of 550 to 750 of the donors, about 179 million T cells yielded roughly 110 million unique TCR beta sequences and approximately 300 Gb of sequence data. An early release that covered fewer than 750 HLA-typed donors contained around 330 gigabases of sequencing data and roughly 84 million unique TCR sequences. The genetic ancestry cluster associated with self-reported Caucasian donors included 81% of the 300 to 400 genotyped donors. The aim of the study was to test whether cataloging public T cell receptors could identify signatures of past pathogen exposure. The T cell repertoires of around 730 subjects were profiled by immunosequencing and related to cytomegalovirus serostatus. Besides the first cohort of under 700 subjects, a separate validation cohort made up of over 100 different subjects was used. High-throughput TCR immunosequencing, statistical association of individual TCRs with disease status, and machine learning were combined to predict cytomegalovirus infection status. To study patterns of TCR occurrence, a later analysis re-analyzed previously published TCR beta repertoires from under 750 donors and added high-resolution HLA genotyping. The later analysis used no new phenotypic data to find candidate immune exposures, relying instead on TCR beta sequences and their occurrence across donors. An earlier analysis of several hundred of the donors applied high-throughput TCR beta sequencing to assess whether each TCR beta V gene segment acted as functional or pseudogenic. Donor age, sex, ethnicity and CMV serostatus were compiled together with the repertoire data. A later genetic analysis took genome-wide SNP genotypes for 398 of the 666 donors and used that subset as a discovery cohort. All discovery cohort repertoires had been generated using a single sequencing platform. Class I and class II HLA loci were covered by the typing at four-digit resolution. The number of typed donors differed by locus: about 629-640 for A, B, C, DRB1 and DQB1; some 500 for DQA1; approximately 600 for DPA1; and roughly 470 for DPB1. Four or five DR-DQ haplotypes were handled as single units for association and clustering because linkage in the cohort was strong. Among some 400 genotyped donors of the cohort, an average of around 250,000 unique TCR beta nucleotide sequences was sequenced per donor, of which about 18% were non-productive.

The cohort consisted of 666 healthy bone marrow donors. At the time of sampling, all cohort members were nominally healthy, though unrecorded immune exposures were likely present. The donor tested CMV seronegative, placing the donor among the 300 to 400 seronegative members of the cohort. A peripheral blood sample was provided by each donor, and peripheral blood mononuclear cells were used for TCR beta sequencing. The Qiagen DNeasy Blood Extraction Kit was used to extract genomic DNA from the blood cell samples. The germline V gene sets CDR1 to SGHRS and CDR2 to YFSETQ. The CDR3 covers 12 residues, taking in both the cysteine and the phenylalanine. The retained sequence is limited to the CDR3, 36 bases, with the frame set at the first base. V is cut by 4 bases and J by 5 bases, and the space between the germline ends is 8 bases. Regarding this clone: This receptor's antigen is unknown. Base-call qualities are not available, and no considerably larger clone is one nucleotide away.

Library creation used the immunoSEQ multiplex PCR assay. A mixture of 60 forward primers for TCR Vbeta segments and 13 reverse primers for TCR Jbeta segments was used in the multiplex PCR. The CDR3 region of rearranged TCR beta genes was amplified from genomic DNA by a multiplex PCR assay. The Illumina HiSeq System was used to sequence the amplified TCR beta libraries as 87-base-pair reads. The paper's data handling went like this. Across the 640 or so repertoires, a later analysis counted 80 million or so unique TCR beta chains, around 10 million of which were shared by at least two donors. A nearest-neighbor algorithm error-corrected the raw reads and collapsed the reads into unique sequences, merging closely related sequences to remove PCR and sequencing errors. Alignment of CDR3 sequences to IMGT reference sequences was used to assign V, D and J gene segments. Each retained sequence needed at least a six-nucleotide match to both a V gene segment and a J gene segment. A rearrangement counted as productive if the CDR3 had no stop codons and remained in frame with V and J, and every other rearrangement counted as non-productive. CDR3 was defined by IMGT convention, running from the second conserved V-encoded cysteine to the conserved J-encoded phenylalanine. In an earlier analysis of around 600 of the donors, sequences lacking an unambiguous match to a single V gene segment were excluded. An earlier analysis of several hundred of the donors called V segments functional above 56.7% productive rearrangements and segregating when the between-donor standard deviation exceeded 5%. A statistical classification framework was built to diagnose cytomegalovirus status from the catalog of TCR beta chain sequences. In a later analysis, V and J genes were assigned by comparing TCR nucleotide sequences against IMGT/GENE-DB human TR gene sequences. In a later analysis, CDR3 sequences and most-parsimonious VDJ recombination scenarios were assigned using the TCRdist pipeline. In a later analysis, every TCR beta chain was defined by the combination of its CDR3 amino acid sequence and its V-gene family, and reads without a unique V-gene family were dropped. To address suspected cross-contamination and a sequencing artifact, a later analysis removed roughly 640 highly shared, low-generation-probability nucleotide sequences. In a later analysis, a clonal expansion index was calculated for each public chain from normalized within-repertoire ranks of inferred template counts. In a later analysis, generation probabilities were computed using a VDJ recombination model fitted to out-of-frame rearrangements, and the results were checked against IGoR. Hypergeometric tests were used in a later analysis to score TCR-TCR, TCR-HLA and TCR-CMV co-occurrence, with a repertoire-size bias correction applied to the TCR pairs. False discovery rates were estimated in a later analysis by permuting HLA or CMV assignments 20 times. A later analysis grouped co-occurring TCRs with DBSCAN, adding TCRdist sequence similarity when clustering within HLA-allele-positive subsets. For co-occurrence clustering, repertoires with fewer than 30,000 or more than 120,000 public chains were excluded, along with roughly five repertoires with anomalous nucleotide sharing. As stored in TCRdb, this immuneACCESS dataset retains in-frame rearrangements with V and J assigned. A fraction of the clones does not appear; measured against another copy, unresolved V genes explain less than half of the discrepancy, and the remainder lacks a known reason. V and J calls and clone size are given by that table; D and trimming were obtained from the DNA. The sample yields about 100,000 clones; about 82% were counted once. The ten largest make up 7.3% of the sample.

Findings and caveats that apply to the study as a whole: The 87-base-pair reads could not distinguish some IMGT-functional V segments, including TRBV6-2 and TRBV6-3, so those segments were excluded. In vitro tests confirmed that three of the cytomegalovirus-associated TCR beta chains recognize cytomegalovirus antigens. In a later genetic analysis, fewer N-insertions in productive TCRs were reported among donors in an Asian-associated ancestry cluster than the roughly 710-donor mean. The sequencing pipeline was judged likely to have produced a cluster of highly shared sequence variants as a technical artifact. In a later analysis, some 18,000 TCR beta sequences were associated with specific HLA alleles at a false discovery rate of 0.05. A later analysis reported that several top co-occurrence clusters appeared linked to parvovirus B19, influenza, CMV and Epstein-Barr virus. Cytomegalovirus status was reported to be diagnosed by the classifier with high specificity and sensitivity in both the original and validation cohorts. Correlated functional status among segregating V segments might reflect linkage disequilibrium, but an unknown experimental factor could not be ruled out. A later analysis found that TCR association rates varied across HLA loci, with DRB1 alleles showing the most associated TCRs and HLA-C alleles the fewest. For the cohort, immune exposure information was limited to CMV serostatus. Broadly in line with IMGT annotations, most TCR beta V segments showed up in productive rearrangements about 90% or about 30% of the time in an earlier analysis of 450 to 750 of the donors. This cohort had only TCR beta chains sequenced, and the lack of alpha or paired-chain data limited which features could be detected. Roughly uniform sequencing depth across donors was assumed in presence/absence analyses, although this assumption may not hold. Because HLA typing was missing for some donors at each locus, association tests included only the typed subset. The study listed 170 or so TCR beta chains as associated with cytomegalovirus. In a later analysis, HLA-associated TCR beta chains showed more clonal expansion and lower generation probabilities than non-associated chains that were equally common. Most TCR sequences were seen in very few donors, while some public TCRs were found in many individuals. Because counts were too low, some 16 rarely observed V segments, including chromosome 9 orphons, were excluded from the earlier analysis of some 590 of the donors. The authors suggested that the approach could potentially be extended to other disease states and immunological phenotypes. A further reported finding was that TCR beta sequences accurately predicted the HLA-A and HLA-B alleles for most subjects in the first cohort. Strong co-occurrence of HLA alleles, especially DR and DQ, made assigning TCR associations to individual alleles difficult. In a later genetic analysis, a missense DCLRE1C variant was associated with V-gene and J-gene trimming of TCR beta chains, and the association was replicated in an independent cohort. Most CMV-associated TCR beta chains appeared to be HLA-restricted in a later analysis, and the HLA associations seemed to be driven largely by CMV exposure.

The chain uses TRBV5-1 and TRBJ2-3, with the identity of the D gene unclear. The TCR originated in a man aged 25-45 years in good health and CMV-seronegative. Sequenced: PBMCs. The CDR3 has the sequence CASSLIRDTQYF. The nucleotide sequence reads as follows: TGCGCCAGCAGCCTAATTCGAGATACGCAGTATTTT.